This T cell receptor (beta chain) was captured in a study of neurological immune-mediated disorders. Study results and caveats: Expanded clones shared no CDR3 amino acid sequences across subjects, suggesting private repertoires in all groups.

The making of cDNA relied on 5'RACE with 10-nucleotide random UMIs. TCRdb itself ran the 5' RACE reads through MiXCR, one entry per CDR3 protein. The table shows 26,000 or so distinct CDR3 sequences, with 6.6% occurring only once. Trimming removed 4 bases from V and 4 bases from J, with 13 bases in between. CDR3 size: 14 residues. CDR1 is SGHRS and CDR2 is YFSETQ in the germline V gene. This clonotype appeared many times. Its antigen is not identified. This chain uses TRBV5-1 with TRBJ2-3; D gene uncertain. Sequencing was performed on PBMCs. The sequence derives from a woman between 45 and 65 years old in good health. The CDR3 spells CASSPTPPADTQYF. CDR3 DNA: TGCGCCAGCAGCCCGACTCCCCCCGCAGATACGCAGTATTTT.